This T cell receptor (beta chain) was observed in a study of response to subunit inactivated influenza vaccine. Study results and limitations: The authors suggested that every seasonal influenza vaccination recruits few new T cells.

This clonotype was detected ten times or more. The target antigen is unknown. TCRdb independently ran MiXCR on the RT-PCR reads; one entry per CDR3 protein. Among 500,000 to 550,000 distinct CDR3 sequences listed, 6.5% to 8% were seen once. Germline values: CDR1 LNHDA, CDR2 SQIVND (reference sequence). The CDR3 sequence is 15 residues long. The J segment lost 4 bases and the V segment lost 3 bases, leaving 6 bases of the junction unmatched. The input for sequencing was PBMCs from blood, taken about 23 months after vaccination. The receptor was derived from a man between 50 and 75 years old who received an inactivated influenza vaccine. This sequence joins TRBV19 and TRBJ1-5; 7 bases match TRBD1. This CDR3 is CASSIGDSRNQPQHF. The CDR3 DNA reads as TGTGCCAGTAGTATCGGGGACAGTAGAAATCAGCCCCAGCATTTT. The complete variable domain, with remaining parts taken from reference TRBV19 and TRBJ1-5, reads DGGITQSPKYLFRKEGQNVTLSCEQNLNHDAMYWYRQDPGQGLRLIYYSQIVNDFQKGDIAEGYSVSREKKESFPLTVTSAQKNPTAFYLCASSIGDSRNQPQHFGDGTRLSIL.